This T cell receptor beta chain is from a study of human versus mouse CDR3 diversity and MHC coevolution. Germline V gene lookup returns CDR1 LNHDA and CDR2 SQIVND (reference sequence). The length of the CDR3 is 15 residues. The ends lost 5 bases at V and 11 bases at J; junction bases unmatched: 14. Regarding the study as a whole: iCHAO1 estimated the human TCR beta repertoire at 1.5 million to 2 million clonotypes. Human CDR3s averaged more deletions and insertions than mouse CDR3s.

Sequencing was performed with immunoSEQ multiplex PCR; in TCRdb, only in-frame clones are kept and a portion is missing. The sample has some 80,000 clones, 85% to 95% seen once; the top ten hold less than 0.19%. Details on this clone: The antigen is unknown.

V usage is TRBV19 and J usage is TRBJ2-5; 10 bases line up with TRBD1. This sequence originates from a person aged 30 to 70 in good health. What was sequenced was naive CD4+ T cells from blood. Documented subset: CD45RO-negative CD62L-positive naive CD4 T cells. The CDR3 nucleotides are TGTGCCAGTAGTCCCCGCCGGGACAGGGGCGGGGAGCAGTACTTC. As protein: CASSPRRDRGGEQYF.